Sequencing of this TCR beta chain was carried out in a study of T cell changes during pregnancy in multiple sclerosis. Germline V gene sequence: CDR1 SGDLS, CDR2 YYNGEE. Between the trimmed V and J ends, which lost 4 bases and 1 base, there was a span of 11 bases. This CDR3 has 14 amino acids. Method: immunoSEQ multiplex PCR; TCRdb's copy keeps in-frame clones and lacks some. The data contain some 85,000 clones, more than 90% of them singletons. The clonotype was recovered from a female donor with multiple sclerosis, enrolled in a pregnancy study. The sample in question was peripheral blood, obtained in the second trimester of pregnancy. V and J are TRBV9 and TRBJ1-1; D is ambiguous. The CDR3 bases are TGTGCCAGCAGCCCCAGTTCCCGGAACACTGAAGCTTTCTTT. This sequence encodes CASSPSSRNTEAFF.